The 24 T cell receptor beta chains reported below all come from one sample, sequenced in a study of OX40 agonist ivuxolimab in advanced cancers. Some clones are missing from TCRdb's copy, which holds only in-frame ones; the method was immunoSEQ multiplex PCR. This sample has tens of thousands of clones, with roughly 89% found just once. This material consisted of CD4+ or CD8+ T cells sorted from blood, taken in a trial of the OX40 agonist ivuxolimab. The receptor source for this set is an adult with an advanced solid tumor such as melanoma, head and neck, liver or kidney cancer.

The V gene is TRBV5-1, the J gene TRBJ1-1, with 8 bases fitting TRBD1. Germline values: CDR1 SGHRS, CDR2 YFSETQ. This CDR3 region has 15 residues. Trimming took 0 bases from V and 1 from J; bases not matched to a gene: 2. CDR3 sequence reads: CASSLETGANTEAFF. The CDR3 nucleotides read TGCGCCAGCAGCTTGGAGACAGGGGCGAACACTGAAGCTTTCTTT.

J is TRBJ1-3 and V is TRBV16; D not resolved. V shed 0 bases and J shed 0 bases, with 6 bases lying between them. CDR1 and CDR2 (germline): KGHSY, FQNENV. This CDR3 spans 15 amino acids. CDR3 sequence: CASSQSVLSGNTIYF. The CDR3 region has the DNA TGTGCCAGCAGCCAATCCGTCCTCTCTGGAAACACCATATATTTT.

This chain links TRBV2 with TRBJ2-7; TRBD2 might be the D (6 bases). Germline CDR1 SNHLY, CDR2 FYNNEI. This CDR3 comprises 13 residues. V lost 6 bases and J lost 3, with 12 bases in between. CDR3 DNA sequence: TGTGCCAGCAGCCTATCGGGACTCTACGAGCAGTACTTC. It encodes CASSLSGLYEQYF.

The count of this clone is one. The chain joins TRBV28 to TRBJ1-1; D is uncertain. The germline CDR1 and CDR2 sequences are MDHEN and SYDVKM. Deletions cut 4 bases from V and 3 bases from J, with 12 bases between. There are 14 residues in the CDR3. The CDR3 sequence is CASSSHDGYTEAFF. The CDR3 region has the DNA TGTGCCAGCAGTTCCCACGACGGGTACACTGAAGCTTTCTTT.

Notes on this clone: Distinct nucleotide sequences in the sample also encode this CDR3. The chain employs TRBV2 and TRBJ2-1; no reliable D call. The CDR3 length is 11 residues. CDR1 and CDR2 (germline): SNHLY, FYNNEI. Trimming shortened V by 4 bases and J by 4 bases, and 2 bases separated the two germline ends. The CDR3 nucleotides are TGTGCCAGCAGTGGATACAATGAGCAGTTCTTC. This sequence encodes CASSGYNEQFF. Variable domain in full (rest from reference TRBV2 and TRBJ2-1): EPEVTQTPSHQVTQMGQEVILRCVPISNHLYFYWYRQILGQKVEFLVSFYNNEISEKSEIFDDQFSVERPDGSNFTLKIRSTKLEDSAMYFCASSGYNEQFFGPGTRLTVL.

Here the CDR3 reads CASRDFSRNTIYF. Here the CDR3 DNA reads TGTGCCAGTAGAGACTTCTCACGAAACACCATATATTTT. The chain is built from TRBV19 and TRBJ1-3, with D unresolved. V gave up 6 bases and J gave up 5 bases, with 11 bases separating them. The germline CDR1 and CDR2 sequences are LNHDA and SQIVND (reference sequence). This CDR3 has 13 amino acids.

This chain joins TRBV7-2 and TRBJ1-6; the match to TRBD1 covers 7 bases. This CDR3 has 14 residues. The V gene end was trimmed by 1 base and the J gene end by 8 bases; junction bases not matched to a gene: 2. Germline V gene sequence: CDR1 SGHTA, CDR2 FQGNSA. For the CDR3, the DNA is TGTGCCAGCAGCTTAGGGGACAGATATTCACCCCTCCACTTT. It translates to CASSLGDRYSPLHF. The whole variable domain, remainder taken from reference TRBV7-2 and TRBJ1-6, is GAGVSQSPSNKVTEKGKDVELRCDPISGHTALYWYRQSLGQGLEFLIYFQGNSAPDKSGLPSDRFSAERTGGSVSTLTIQRTQQEDSAVYLCASSLGDRYSPLHFGNGTRLTVT.

The V and J genes are TRBV5-8 and TRBJ1-3; D gene unclear. Trimming took 4 bases from V and 4 from J, leaving 6 bases between them. Germline V gene sequence: CDR1 SGHTS, CDR2 YDEGEE. The CDR3 covers 12 residues. Here the CDR3 DNA reads TGTGCCAGCAGCCAGGAGGGAAACACCATATATTTT. It specifies CASSQEGNTIYF. The full variable domain, with the rest looked up from reference TRBV5-8 and TRBJ1-3, is EAGVTQSPTHLIKTRGQQATLRCSPISGHTSVYWYQQALGLGLQFLLWYDEGEERNRGNFPPRFSGRQFPNYSSELNVNALELEDSALYLCASSQEGNTIYFGEGSWLTVV.

The chain links TRBV6-5 to TRBJ2-1; TRBD2 agrees at 8 bases. Germline V gene data show CDR1 as MNHEY and CDR2 as SVGAGI. CDR3 size: 13 residues. V shed 6 bases and J 3 bases; nucleotides not matched to a gene: 1. Here the CDR3 DNA reads TGTGCCAGCAGAAGCGGGAGCTACAATGAGCAGTTCTTC. The encoded protein is CASRSGSYNEQFF.

The rearrangement links TRBV5-6 to TRBJ2-5, with a possible D match to TRBD2 (6 bases). The V gene's germline CDR1 is SGHDT and CDR2 YYEEEE. The germline V and J ends were trimmed by 2 bases and 4 bases, with 9 bases remaining between them. This CDR3 contains 13 residues. The CDR3 is CASSFLGGETQYF. In DNA form, the CDR3 reads TGTGCCAGCAGCTTTTTGGGAGGAGAGACCCAGTACTTC.

The V gene is TRBV19, the J gene TRBJ1-2, with 7 nucleotides matching TRBD1. CDR1 LNHDA and CDR2 SQIVND come from the germline V gene (reference sequence). The V gene end was trimmed by 5 bases and the J gene end by 5 bases; junction bases not matched to a gene: 8. This CDR3 is built from 14 residues. CDR3 nucleotides: TGTGCCAGTAGTCCCCGACAGGGCGGTTATGGCTACACCTTC. It encodes CASSPRQGGYGYTF. Filled out from reference TRBV19 and TRBJ1-2, the complete variable domain reads DGGITQSPKYLFRKEGQNVTLSCEQNLNHDAMYWYRQDPGQGLRLIYYSQIVNDFQKGDIAEGYSVSREKKESFPLTVTSAQKNPTAFYLCASSPRQGGYGYTFGSGTRLTVV.

This chain uses TRBV7-8 with TRBJ1-3; D uncertain. CDR1 SGHVS and CDR2 FQNEAQ come from the germline V gene. V was trimmed by 5 bases and J by 4 bases, leaving 15 bases between them. This CDR3 contains 15 residues. This chain's CDR3 is CASSPDPMEGNTIYF. CDR3 DNA sequence: TGTGCCAGCAGCCCCGACCCGATGGAGGGAAACACCATATATTTT.

This chain links TRBV4-1 with TRBJ2-7, with TRBD2 matching 12 bases. CDR1 and CDR2 (germline): MGHRA, YSYEKL. This CDR3 contains 18 residues. Germline trimming cut 0 bases from V and 6 bases from J; bases unmatched to any gene: 12. CDR3 DNA: TGCGCCAGCAGCCAAGAAAGCCCCCGACTAGCGGGAGAAAGCGAGCAGTACTTC. Its translation: CASSQESPRLAGESEQYF.

The chain recombines TRBV7-9 with TRBJ2-1, with 11 bases matching TRBD2. The CDR3 extends over 16 amino acids. V shed 3 bases, J shed 2 bases, and the junction held 3 bases outside the gene matches. The germline gives CDR1 SEHNR, CDR2 FQNEAQ (reference sequence). CDR3 loop: CASSFGSGRAYNEQFF. CDR3 nucleotides: TGTGCCAGCAGCTTCGGTAGCGGGAGGGCCTACAATGAGCAGTTCTTC.

The chain links TRBV7-2 to TRBJ2-5; D is perhaps TRBD1 or TRBD2 (6 bases each). Per germline, CDR1 SGHTA and CDR2 FQGNSA. The CDR3 sequence is 14 residues long. V was trimmed by 1 base and J by 9 bases, leaving 15 bases between them. CDR3 region: CASSLGGAVGAQYF. The CDR3 coding sequence is TGTGCCAGCAGCTTAGGGGGGGCAGTTGGTGCCCAGTACTTC. Full variable domain (missing parts from reference TRBV7-2 and TRBJ2-5): GAGVSQSPSNKVTEKGKDVELRCDPISGHTALYWYRQSLGQGLEFLIYFQGNSAPDKSGLPSDRFSAERTGGSVSTLTIQRTQQEDSAVYLCASSLGGAVGAQYFGPGTRLLVL.

For the CDR3, the DNA is TGTGCCACCACTTCGGGGCGAGAATACAATGAGCAGTTCTTC. It is translated as CATTSGREYNEQFF. The chain recombines TRBV10-3 with TRBJ2-1; either TRBD1 or TRBD2 may supply D (5 bases each). Per the germline V gene, CDR1 is ENHRY and CDR2 is SYGVKD. CDR3 length equals 14 residues. V was trimmed by 10 bases and J by 4 bases, leaving 17 bases between them.

The chain carries TRBV28 and TRBJ2-3; perhaps D is TRBD1 or TRBD2 (5 bases each). Per germline, CDR1 MDHEN and CDR2 SYDVKM. The CDR3 is made up of 15 amino acids. V shed 3 bases and J shed 1 base, with 11 bases lying between them. CDR3 in amino acids: CASSLGRARTDTQYF. DNA of the CDR3: TGTGCCAGCAGTTTGGGGCGGGCCCGCACAGATACGCAGTATTTT.

Notes on this clone: The germline gene is not matched at one end of the junction; a read error may be the cause. V and J are TRBV2 and TRBJ1-5; a weak D match, TRBD1 (5 bases). Germline V gene lookup returns CDR1 SNHLY and CDR2 FYNNEI. This CDR3 spans 12 amino acids. DNA for the CDR3: TGTGCCAGCACTGAAGGTAGGGGGCCCCAGCATTTT. Encoded protein: CASTEGRGPQHF.

The chain employs TRBV6-6 and TRBJ1-2, with a possible D match to TRBD1 (6 bases). This CDR3 has 13 residues. Germline assignment: CDR1 MNHNY and CDR2 SVGAGI (reference sequence). The V and J ends lost 6 bases and 5 bases respectively, with 13 bases between them. CDR3 region: CASRRQEIYGYTF. CDR3 sequence (DNA): TGTGCCAGCAGAAGACAGGAGATATATGGCTACACCTTC.

J is TRBJ2-1 and V is TRBV7-2; 8 bases map to TRBD2. Germline CDR1 and CDR2: SGHTA and FQGNSA. Trimming took 1 base from V and 3 from J; bases not matched to a gene: 5. The CDR3 extends over 16 amino acids. The CDR3 bases are TGTGCCAGCAGCTTAGGGGGCGGGAGGAACTACAATGAGCAGTTCTTC. This translates into CASSLGGGRNYNEQFF.

The genes are TRBV27 and TRBJ2-1; D perhaps matches TRBD2 (7 bases). Between the trimmed V and J ends, which lost 7 bases and 4 bases, there was a span of 17 bases. Germline CDR1 MNHEY, CDR2 SMNVEV (reference sequence). This CDR3 is 15 amino acids long. The CDR3 DNA follows: TGTGCCAGCACGGGGGGCGCGGGTTTATACAATGAGCAGTTCTTC. Encoded protein: CASTGGAGLYNEQFF.

The chain has TRBV6-6 and TRBJ2-2; a possible D gene is TRBD2 (6 bases). The CDR3 runs to 16 residues. The germline CDR1 and CDR2 sequences are MNHNY and SVGAGI (reference sequence). Trimming took 6 bases from V and 1 from J, leaving 15 bases between them. The chain's CDR3 is CASRAPAGENTGELFF. CDR3 nucleotide sequence: TGTGCCAGCAGGGCACCAGCGGGTGAGAACACCGGGGAGCTGTTTTTT.

This chain uses TRBV19 with TRBJ2-7; 9 nucleotides match TRBD1. The CDR3 covers 16 residues. The germline CDR1 and CDR2 sequences are LNHDA and SQIVND (reference sequence). V shed 6 bases and J 5 bases; nucleotides not matched to a gene: 14. This CDR3 is CASSKLTGGVNNEQYF. DNA for the CDR3: TGTGCCAGTAGCAAACTCACAGGGGGCGTTAATAACGAGCAGTACTTC.

CDR3 sequence reads: CAIRTSGSAGELFF. The CDR3 coding sequence is TGTGCCATCAGGACTAGCGGGAGCGCCGGGGAGCTGTTTTTT. V usage is TRBV10-3 and J usage is TRBJ2-2, with 12 positions matching TRBD2. Losses at the gene ends were 6 bases for V and 6 bases for J; bases not matched to a gene: 2. The CDR3 contains 14 residues. CDR1 is ENHRY, CDR2 SYGVKD, per germline.